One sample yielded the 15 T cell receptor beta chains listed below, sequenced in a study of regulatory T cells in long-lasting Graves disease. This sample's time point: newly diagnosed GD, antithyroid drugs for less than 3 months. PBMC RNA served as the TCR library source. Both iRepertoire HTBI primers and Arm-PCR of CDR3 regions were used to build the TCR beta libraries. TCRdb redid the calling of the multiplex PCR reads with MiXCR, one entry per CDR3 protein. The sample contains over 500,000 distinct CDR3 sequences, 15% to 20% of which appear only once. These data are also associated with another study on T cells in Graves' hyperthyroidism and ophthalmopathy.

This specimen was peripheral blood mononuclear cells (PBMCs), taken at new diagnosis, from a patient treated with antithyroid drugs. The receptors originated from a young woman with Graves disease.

The CDR3 sequence: CASSTGAGVYEQYF. CDR3 bases: TGTGCCAGCAGCACTGGGGCGGGAGTCTACGAGCAGTACTTC. The gene calls are TRBV7-2 and TRBJ2-7, with TRBD2 matching over 7 bases. Looked up from germline, CDR1 is SGHTA and CDR2 is FQGNSA. V dropped 5 bases and J dropped 3; count of bases not matched to a gene: 7. The CDR3 is 14 amino acids.

CDR3 bases: TGTGCCAGCAGCACCGACAGGGGGCGAAAACTGTTTTTT. It translates to CASSTDRGRKLFF. The V call is TRBV28, the J call TRBJ1-4, with 10 bases matching TRBD1. Germline-derived CDR1 and CDR2 are MDHEN and SYDVKM. CDR3 length: 13 amino acids. V was clipped by 6 bases and J by 10 bases; unmatched bases: 5. Full variable domain (missing parts from reference TRBV28 and TRBJ1-4): DVKVTQSSRYLVKRTGEKVFLECVQDMDHENMFWYRQDPGLGLRLIYFSYDVKMKEKGDIPEGYSVSREKKERFSLILESASTNQTSMYLCASSTDRGRKLFFGSGTQLSVL.

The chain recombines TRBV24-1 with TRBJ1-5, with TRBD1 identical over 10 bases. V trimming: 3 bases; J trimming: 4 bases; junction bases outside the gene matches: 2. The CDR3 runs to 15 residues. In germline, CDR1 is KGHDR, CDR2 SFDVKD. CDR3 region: CATSDPGQGNQPQHF. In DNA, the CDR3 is TGTGCCACCAGTGATCCGGGACAGGGGAATCAGCCCCAGCATTTT.

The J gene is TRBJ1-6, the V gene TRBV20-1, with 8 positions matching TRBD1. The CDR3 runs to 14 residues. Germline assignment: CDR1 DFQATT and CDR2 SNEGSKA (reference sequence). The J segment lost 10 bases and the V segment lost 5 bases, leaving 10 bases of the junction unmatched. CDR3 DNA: TGCAGTGCTCGAACCGGACAGGGTTTCTCACCCCTCCACTTT. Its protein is CSARTGQGFSPLHF.

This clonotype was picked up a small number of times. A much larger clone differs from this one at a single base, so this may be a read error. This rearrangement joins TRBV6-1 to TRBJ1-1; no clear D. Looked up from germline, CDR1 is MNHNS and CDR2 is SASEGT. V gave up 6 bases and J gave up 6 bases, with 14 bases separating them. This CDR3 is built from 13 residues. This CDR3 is CASSLNEVAEAFF. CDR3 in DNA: TGTGCCAGCAGCCTAAATGAAGTCGCTGAAGCTTTCTTT.

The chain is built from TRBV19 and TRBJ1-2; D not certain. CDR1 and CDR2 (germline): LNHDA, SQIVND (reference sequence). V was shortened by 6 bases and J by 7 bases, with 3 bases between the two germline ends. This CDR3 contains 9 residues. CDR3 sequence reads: CASRSGYTF. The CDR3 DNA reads TGTGCCAGTAGAAGTGGCTACACCTTC.

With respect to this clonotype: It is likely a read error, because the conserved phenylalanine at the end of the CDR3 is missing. CDR3 region: CASIARGEKLFL. CDR3 DNA sequence: TGTGCCAGCATCGCTCGGGGGGAAAAACTGTTTCTT. The chain combines TRBV12-3 or TRBV12-4 with TRBJ1-4; TRBD1 might be the D (5 bases). This CDR3 spans 12 amino acids. The germline V and J ends were trimmed by 7 bases and 8 bases, with 11 bases remaining between them.

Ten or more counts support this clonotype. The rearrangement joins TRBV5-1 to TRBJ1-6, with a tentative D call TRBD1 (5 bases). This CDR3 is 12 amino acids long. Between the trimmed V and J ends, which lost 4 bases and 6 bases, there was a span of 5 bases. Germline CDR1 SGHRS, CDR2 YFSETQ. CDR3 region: CASSDSNSPLHF. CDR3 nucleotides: TGCGCCAGCAGCGACAGTAATTCACCCCTCCACTTT.

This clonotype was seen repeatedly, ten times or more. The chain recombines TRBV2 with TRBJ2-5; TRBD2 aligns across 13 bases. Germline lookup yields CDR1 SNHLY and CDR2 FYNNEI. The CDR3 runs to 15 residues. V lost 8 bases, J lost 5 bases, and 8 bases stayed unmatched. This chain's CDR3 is CASGWTSGRKETQYF. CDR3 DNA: TGTGCCAGCGGGTGGACTAGCGGGAGAAAGGAGACCCAGTACTTC.

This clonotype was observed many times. The CDR3 region is CASRSGLDTEAFF. In nucleotides, the CDR3 is TGTGCCAGCAGATCGGGACTTGACACTGAAGCTTTCTTT. V is TRBV28 and J is TRBJ1-1, with D possibly TRBD1 on 5 matching bases. The CDR3 totals 13 residues. Germline values: CDR1 MDHEN, CDR2 SYDVKM. Trimming took off 6 bases at V and 3 bases at J, with 11 bases between the two ends.

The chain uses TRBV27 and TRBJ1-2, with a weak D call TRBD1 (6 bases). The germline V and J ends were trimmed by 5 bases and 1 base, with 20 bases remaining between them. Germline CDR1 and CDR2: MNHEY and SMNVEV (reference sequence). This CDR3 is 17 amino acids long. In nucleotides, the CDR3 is TGTGCCAGCAGTAGACGGGAAACACAGGGATATAACTATGGCTACACCTTC. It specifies CASSRRETQGYNYGYTF.

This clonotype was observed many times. Here the CDR3 DNA reads TGTGCCAGCAGGGAGTCGAACACTGAAGCTTTCTTT. Its protein is CASRESNTEAFF. The gene calls are TRBV28 and TRBJ1-1; the D is unclear. CDR3 length: 12 residues. V was cut by 6 bases and J by 1 base, with 6 bases left in between. CDR1 and CDR2 from the germline V gene are MDHEN and SYDVKM. Drawing the rest from reference TRBV28 and TRBJ1-1, the complete variable domain is DVKVTQSSRYLVKRTGEKVFLECVQDMDHENMFWYRQDPGLGLRLIYFSYDVKMKEKGDIPEGYSVSREKKERFSLILESASTNQTSMYLCASRESNTEAFFGQGTRLTVV.

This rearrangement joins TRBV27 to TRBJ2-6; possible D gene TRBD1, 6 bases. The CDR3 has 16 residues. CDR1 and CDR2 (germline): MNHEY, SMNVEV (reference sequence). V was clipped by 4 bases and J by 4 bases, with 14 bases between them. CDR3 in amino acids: CASSSLQGSGANVLTF. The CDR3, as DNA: TGTGCCAGCAGTTCCCTACAGGGATCCGGGGCCAACGTCCTGACTTTC. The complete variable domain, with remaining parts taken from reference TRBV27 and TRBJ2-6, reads EAQVTQNPRYLITVTGKKLTVTCSQNMNHEYMSWYRQDPGLGLRQIYYSMNVEVTDKGDVPEGYKVSRKEKRNFPLILESPSPNQTSLYFCASSSLQGSGANVLTFGAGSRLTVL.

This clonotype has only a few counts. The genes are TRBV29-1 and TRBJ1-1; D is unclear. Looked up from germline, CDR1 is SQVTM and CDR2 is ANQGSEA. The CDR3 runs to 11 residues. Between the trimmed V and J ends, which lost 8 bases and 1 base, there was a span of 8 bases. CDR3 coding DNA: TGCAGCTATCGGGGGAACACTGAAGCTTTCTTT. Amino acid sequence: CSYRGNTEAFF.

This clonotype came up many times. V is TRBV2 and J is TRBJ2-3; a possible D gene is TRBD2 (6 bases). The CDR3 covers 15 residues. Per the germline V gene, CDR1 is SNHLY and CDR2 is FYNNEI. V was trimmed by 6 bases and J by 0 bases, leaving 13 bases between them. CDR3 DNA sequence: TGTGCCAGCAGGGGAACTAGCTCCAGCACAGATACGCAGTATTTT. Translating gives CASRGTSSSTDTQYF.